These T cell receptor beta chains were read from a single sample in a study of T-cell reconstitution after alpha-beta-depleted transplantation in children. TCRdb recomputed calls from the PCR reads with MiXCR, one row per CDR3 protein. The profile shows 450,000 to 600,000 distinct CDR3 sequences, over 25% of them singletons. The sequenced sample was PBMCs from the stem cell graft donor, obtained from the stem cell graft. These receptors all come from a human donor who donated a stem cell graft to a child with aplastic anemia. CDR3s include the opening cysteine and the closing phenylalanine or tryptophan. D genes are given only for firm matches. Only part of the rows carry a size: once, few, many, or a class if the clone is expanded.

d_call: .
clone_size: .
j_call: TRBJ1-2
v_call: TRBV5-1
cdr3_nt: TGCGCCAGCAGCTTTGCCAGAACTAACTATGGCTACACCTTC
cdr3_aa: CASSFARTNYGYTF

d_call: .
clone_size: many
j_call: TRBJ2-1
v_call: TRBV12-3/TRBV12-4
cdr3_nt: TGTGCCAGCAATTCCGGGGTTAGCTCCTACAATGAGCAGTTCTTC
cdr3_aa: CASNSGVSSYNEQFF

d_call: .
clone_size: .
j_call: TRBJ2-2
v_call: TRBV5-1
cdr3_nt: TGCGCCAGCAGCTTGGAAGGGCCCGGGGAGCTGTTTTTT
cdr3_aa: CASSLEGPGELFF

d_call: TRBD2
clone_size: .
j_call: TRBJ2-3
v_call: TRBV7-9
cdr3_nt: TGTGCCAGCAGCCGAAGGGAGGGCGGGAGCTTCACAGATACGCAGTATTTT
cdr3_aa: CASSRREGGSFTDTQYF

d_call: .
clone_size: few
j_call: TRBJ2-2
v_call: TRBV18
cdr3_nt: TGTGCCAGCTCACCCGGGACGGATCTCACCGGGGAGCTGTTTTTT
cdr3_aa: CASSPGTDLTGELFF

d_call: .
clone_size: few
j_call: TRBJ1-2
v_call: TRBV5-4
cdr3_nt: TGTGCCAGCAGCTTGTGGGGCGCAGAGGGCTACACCTTC
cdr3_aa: CASSLWGAEGYTF

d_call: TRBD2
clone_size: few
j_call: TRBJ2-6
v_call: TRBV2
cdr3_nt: TGTGCCAGCAGTGAAGAAGTAACTAGCGGGAGCTCTGGGGCCAACGTCCTGACTTTC
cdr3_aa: CASSEEVTSGSSGANVLTF

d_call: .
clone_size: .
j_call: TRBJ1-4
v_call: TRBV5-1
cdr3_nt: TGCGCCAGCAGCCTCGGGACGGGGGAAAAACTGTTTTTT
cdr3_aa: CASSLGTGEKLFF

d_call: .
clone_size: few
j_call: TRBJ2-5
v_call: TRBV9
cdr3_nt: TGTGCCAGCAGCGTAGAGGTGGGAGTCTCCCAAGAGACCCAGTACTTC
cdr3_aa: CASSVEVGVSQETQYF

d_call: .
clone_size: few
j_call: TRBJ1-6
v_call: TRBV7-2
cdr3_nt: TGTGCCAGCAGCTTATCTGGGGGGCTCGATTCACCCCTCCACTTT
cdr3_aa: CASSLSGGLDSPLHF

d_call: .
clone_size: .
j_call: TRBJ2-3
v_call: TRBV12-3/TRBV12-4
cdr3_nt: TGTGCCAGCAGTTTATCCCCAGGCTCGACAGATACGCAGTATTTT
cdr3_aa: CASSLSPGSTDTQYF

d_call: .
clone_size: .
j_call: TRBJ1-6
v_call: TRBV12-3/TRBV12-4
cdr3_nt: TGTGCCAGCAGTCCCTCAGGGGCGCGTAATTCACCCCTCCACTTT
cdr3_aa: CASSPSGARNSPLHF

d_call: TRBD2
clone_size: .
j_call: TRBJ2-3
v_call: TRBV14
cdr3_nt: TGTGCCAGCAGCCGAAGACTAGCGGGAGGGAACACAGATACGCAGTATTTT
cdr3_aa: CASSRRLAGGNTDTQYF

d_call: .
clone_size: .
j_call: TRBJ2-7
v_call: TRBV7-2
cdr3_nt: TGTGCCAGCAGCTTAATAACCGGGGGCGCCGAGCAGTACTTC
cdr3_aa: CASSLITGGAEQYF

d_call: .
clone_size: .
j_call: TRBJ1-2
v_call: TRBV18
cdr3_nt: TGTGCCAGCTCACCAATGGGGATGGCTGGCTACACCTTC
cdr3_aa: CASSPMGMAGYTF

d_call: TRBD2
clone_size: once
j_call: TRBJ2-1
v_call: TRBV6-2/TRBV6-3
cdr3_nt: TGTGCCAGCAGTCCTAGCGGGCTCGGTGCCAATGAGCAGTTCTTC
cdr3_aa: CASSPSGLGANEQFF

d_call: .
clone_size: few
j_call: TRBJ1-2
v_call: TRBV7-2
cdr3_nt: TGTGCCAGCAGCTCACGGGCGGGGATTCGAACTGGTGGCTACACCTTC
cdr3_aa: CASSSRAGIRTGGYTF

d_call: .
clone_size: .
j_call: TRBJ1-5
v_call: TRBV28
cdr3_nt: TGTGCCAGCAGTTTATTAAGTAATAGCAATCAGCCCCAGCATTTT
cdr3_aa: CASSLLSNSNQPQHF

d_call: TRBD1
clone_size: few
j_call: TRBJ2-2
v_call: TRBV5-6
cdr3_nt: TGTGCCAGCAGCATAATGGCCGGGACAGTAAACACCGGGGAGCTGTTTTTT
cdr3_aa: CASSIMAGTVNTGELFF

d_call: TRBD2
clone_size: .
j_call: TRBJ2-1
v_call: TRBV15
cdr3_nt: TGTGCCACCAGCGGTGTGGATAGACTAGCGGGAGTCAGCAATGAGCAGTTCTTC
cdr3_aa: CATSGVDRLAGVSNEQFF

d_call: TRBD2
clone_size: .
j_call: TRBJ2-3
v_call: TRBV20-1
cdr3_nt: TGCAGTGCTAGAGATCCCAGACTAGCGGGGTACACAGATACGCAGTATTTT
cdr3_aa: CSARDPRLAGYTDTQYF